The following is a T cell receptor beta chain sequence with its context. The record originates from a study of blood T cell repertoires in COVID-19. The CDR3 runs 14 residues. Trimming removed 5 bases from V and 6 bases from J; junction bases left unmatched: 9. Per the germline V gene, CDR1 is GTSNPN and CDR2 is SVGIG (reference sequence). Profiled with immunoSEQ multiplex PCR; TCRdb holds only in-frame clones, not every one. Of about 200,000 clones detected, 80% to 95% appear once; the ten largest clones hold around 0.84%. The chain links TRBV30 to TRBJ2-2; 7 bases align to TRBD1. Sequenced input: peripheral blood. The TCR was taken from a man aged 55 to 70 with COVID-19, enrolled during active disease. The CDR3, as DNA: TGTGCCTGGGGACAGGCCCTCCAGGCCGGGGAGCTGTTTTTT. As protein: CAWGQALQAGELFF.